The 8 T cell receptor beta chains below come from one sample, sequenced in a study of shared clonotypes between healthy human individuals. Sequencing used immunoSEQ multiplex PCR; TCRdb keeps in-frame clones, though not all of them. The data contain almost 700,000 clones, roughly nine tenths of them singletons. Naive CD8 cells, CD45RO-negative and positively selected for CCR7, excluded terminally differentiated effector memory CD45RA+ cells. Material: naive CD8+ T cells sorted from blood. These receptors all come from a man younger than 45 in good health.

The rearrangement uses TRBV5-4 and TRBJ1-1; D is unclear. V gave up 4 bases and J gave up 3 bases, with 16 bases separating them. Germline loops: CDR1 SGHNT, CDR2 YYREEE (reference sequence). The CDR3 has 15 residues. For the CDR3, the DNA is TGTGCCAGCAGCCCATTGACCTTAAGGGACACTGAAGCTTTCTTT. It encodes CASSPLTLRDTEAFF.

The sample holds a few counts of this clone. The chain recombines TRBV9 with TRBJ2-3; TRBD2 agrees at 9 bases. The CDR3 is 17 residues long. Trimming removed 2 bases from V and 0 bases from J; junction bases left unmatched: 7. In germline, CDR1 is SGDLS, CDR2 YYNGEE. Here the CDR3 reads CASSVASGVTSTDTQYF. The CDR3, as DNA: TGTGCCAGCAGCGTGGCTAGCGGGGTTACTAGCACAGATACGCAGTATTTT.

This chain connects TRBV7-8 to TRBJ1-1; a weak D match, TRBD1 (5 bases). This CDR3 spans 16 amino acids. Deletions cut 5 bases from V and 4 bases from J, with 20 bases between. Germline-derived CDR1 and CDR2 are SGHVS and FQNEAQ. The CDR3 here is CASSPLFGTGGTEAFF. For the CDR3, the DNA is TGTGCCAGCAGCCCCCTATTTGGGACGGGAGGCACTGAAGCTTTCTTT.

A single count supports this clone. V gene TRBV10-3 combines with J gene TRBJ2-1, with D possibly TRBD2 on 5 matching bases. This CDR3 region has 15 residues. Trimming shortened V by 3 bases and J by 3 bases, and 12 bases separated the two germline ends. The germline V gene has CDR1 ENHRY and CDR2 SYGVKD. The CDR3 sequence is CAISEGGSYYNEQFF. The CDR3 DNA reads as TGTGCCATCAGTGAAGGTGGGAGCTACTACAATGAGCAGTTCTTC.

The chain links TRBV28 to TRBJ2-3; 12 nucleotides match TRBD1. The CDR3 is 15 residues long. Per germline, CDR1 MDHEN and CDR2 SYDVKM. The V segment lost 5 bases and the J segment 4 bases; nucleotides outside the gene matches: 4. The CDR3 loop reads CASSLGQGASDTQYF. As DNA, the CDR3 is TGTGCCAGCAGTCTGGGACAGGGGGCATCAGATACGCAGTATTTT.

V gene TRBV5-1 combines with J gene TRBJ2-7, with no clear D. V lost 3 bases to trimming and J lost 6 bases, with 7 bases between them. The CDR3 has 11 residues. Germline CDR1 is SGHRS and CDR2 is YFSETQ. Here the CDR3 reads CASSSSGEQYF. The CDR3 DNA sequence: TGCGCCAGCAGCTCTTCGGGCGAGCAGTACTTC. The variable domain in full, with the rest retrieved from reference TRBV5-1 and TRBJ2-7, is KAGVTQTPRYLIKTRGQQVTLSCSPISGHRSVSWYQQTPGQGLQFLFEYFSETQRNKGNFPGRFSGRQFSNSRSEMNVSTLELGDSALYLCASSSSGEQYFGPGTRLTVT.

The CDR3 DNA reads TGTGCCAGCAGTGACCGGGGACGGGCCCTCTACGAGCAGTACTTC. It is translated as CASSDRGRALYEQYF. This chain uses TRBV6-1 with TRBJ2-7; D is tentatively TRBD1 or TRBD2 (5 bases each). Germline CDR1 MNHNS, CDR2 SASEGT. The V and J ends lost 3 bases and 3 bases respectively, with 15 bases between them. This CDR3 spans 15 amino acids.

The chain combines TRBV14 with TRBJ1-2; possibly TRBD1 for D (5 bases). The CDR3 totals 13 residues. Trimming took 4 bases from V and 6 from J, leaving 12 bases between them. CDR1 and CDR2 (germline): SGHDN, FVKESK. The CDR3: CASSPQGVDGYTF. The CDR3 DNA reads as TGTGCCAGCAGCCCCCAGGGAGTGGATGGCTACACCTTC.